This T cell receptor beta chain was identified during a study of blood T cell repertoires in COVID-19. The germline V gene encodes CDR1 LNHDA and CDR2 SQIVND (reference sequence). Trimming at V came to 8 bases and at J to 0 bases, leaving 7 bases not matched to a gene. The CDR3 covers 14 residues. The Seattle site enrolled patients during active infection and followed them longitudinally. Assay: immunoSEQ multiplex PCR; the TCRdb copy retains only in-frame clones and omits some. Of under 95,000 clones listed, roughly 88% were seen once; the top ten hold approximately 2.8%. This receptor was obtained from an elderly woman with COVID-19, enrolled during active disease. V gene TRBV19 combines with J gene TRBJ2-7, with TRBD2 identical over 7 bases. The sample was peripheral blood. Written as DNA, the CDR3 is TGTGCCAGTGCCAAGAGCGGGACCTCCTACGAGCAGTACTTC. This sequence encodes CASAKSGTSYEQYF.